This T cell receptor beta chain is drawn from a study of T-cell memory formation after mild COVID-19. Findings and caveats of the study: CD4/CD8 balance characterized clones contracting day 15 to 85, and CD4+ skew characterized later expanders.

In regard to this clonotype: As yet, its antigen is unknown.

MiXCR, applied by TCRdb to the 5' RACE reads, yields one record per CDR3 protein. Of hundreds of thousands of distinct CDR3 sequences listed, 24% were seen once; the top ten hold 8.5% to 10%. The receptor's source is an adult woman who had mild COVID-19 (a few samples of this study predate the infection). Cell type and time point are not known. The sample consisted of PBMCs or a T cell subset sorted from them (not recorded which).

The CDR3 region has the DNA TGCAGTGCTAGAGATTCGGGCAGGGGGAGAGATCAGCCCCAGCATTTT. Translating gives CSARDSGRGRDQPQHF. The chain combines TRBV20-1 with TRBJ1-5; TRBD1 matches at 7 bases. There are 16 residues in the CDR3. The germline V gene has CDR1 DFQATT and CDR2 SNEGSKA (reference sequence). The V and J ends lost 0 bases and 5 bases, in that order; junction bases with no gene match: 10.